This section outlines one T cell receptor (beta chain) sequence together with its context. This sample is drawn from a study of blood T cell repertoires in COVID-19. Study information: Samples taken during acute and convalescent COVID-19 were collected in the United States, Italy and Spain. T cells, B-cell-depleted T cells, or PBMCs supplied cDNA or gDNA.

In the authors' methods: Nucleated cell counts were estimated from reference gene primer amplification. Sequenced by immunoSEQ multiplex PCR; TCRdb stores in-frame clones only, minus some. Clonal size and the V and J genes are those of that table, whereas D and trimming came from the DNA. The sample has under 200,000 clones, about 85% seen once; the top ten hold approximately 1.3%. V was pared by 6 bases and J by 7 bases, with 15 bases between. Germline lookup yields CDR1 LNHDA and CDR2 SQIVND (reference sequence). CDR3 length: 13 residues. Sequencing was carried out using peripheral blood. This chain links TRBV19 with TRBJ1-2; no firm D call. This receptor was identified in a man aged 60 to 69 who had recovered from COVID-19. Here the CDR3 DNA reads TGTGCCAGTAGCCGAGAGGGATCTGCTGGCTACACCTTC. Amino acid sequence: CASSREGSAGYTF.